The 26 T cell receptor beta chains reported below all come from one sample, sequenced in a study of early stage breast cancer tumors. Produced via immunoSEQ multiplex PCR; TCRdb's table is partial and in-frame only. Here the sample spans some 75,000 clones, around 80% being singletons. Sequencing used blood. Source of these receptors: a person in their sixties or seventies with breast cancer.

CDR3 region: CASKTGGDSPLHF. For the CDR3, the DNA is TGTGCCAGTAAAACGGGGGGCGATTCACCCCTCCACTTT. J is TRBJ1-6 and V is TRBV19; possibly TRBD1 for D (6 bases). The V gene's germline CDR1 is LNHDA and CDR2 SQIVND (reference sequence). The CDR3 is 13 amino acids. The V and J ends lost 7 bases and 8 bases respectively, with 12 bases between them.

The rearrangement joins TRBV18 to TRBJ2-3; tentatively, D is TRBD1 (6 bases). The V end lost 0 bases, the J end lost 3 bases, and 13 bases lay between the germline ends. Germline-derived CDR1 and CDR2 are KGHSH and LQKENI. This CDR3 has 16 amino acids. CDR3 amino acids: CASSPPSRGVTDTQYF. CDR3 DNA sequence: TGTGCCAGCTCACCACCGTCCAGGGGTGTTACAGATACGCAGTATTTT.

The chain combines TRBV7-8 with TRBJ1-6; D gene unclear. The ends were cut back, 1 base at V and 8 bases at J, with 15 bases in the middle. In germline, CDR1 is SGHVS, CDR2 FQNEAQ. The CDR3 is made up of 16 amino acids. CDR3 bases: TGTGCCAGCAGCTTAGGGATACAGCATACCGATTCACCCCTCCACTTT. Encoded protein: CASSLGIQHTDSPLHF.

This clone was observed many times. V is TRBV28 and J is TRBJ2-7; D gene unclear. V gave up 5 bases and J gave up 2 bases, with 7 bases separating them. Germline V gene data show CDR1 as MDHEN and CDR2 as SYDVKM. CDR3 length: 12 amino acids. The CDR3 spells CASSDGAYEQYF. The CDR3 DNA reads as TGTGCCAGCAGTGATGGCGCCTACGAGCAGTACTTC.

The V and J genes are TRBV19 and TRBJ2-1, with no clear D. Trimming took off 6 bases at V and 4 bases at J, with 16 bases between the two ends. CDR1 LNHDA and CDR2 SQIVND come from the germline V gene (reference sequence). The length of the CDR3 is 15 residues. The CDR3 nucleotides read TGTGCCAGTAGCCTGGGGTTCCCAGGTTACAATGAGCAGTTCTTC. Its translation is CASSLGFPGYNEQFF. Based on the CDR3 plus reference TRBV19 and TRBJ2-1, the full variable domain is DGGITQSPKYLFRKEGQNVTLSCEQNLNHDAMYWYRQDPGQGLRLIYYSQIVNDFQKGDIAEGYSVSREKKESFPLTVTSAQKNPTAFYLCASSLGFPGYNEQFFGPGTRLTVL.

V usage is TRBV7-8 and J usage is TRBJ2-7, with D tentatively TRBD1 or TRBD2 (5 bases each). CDR3 length equals 14 residues. Trimming removed 5 bases from V and 3 bases from J, with 14 bases in between. Germline-derived CDR1 and CDR2 are SGHVS and FQNEAQ. DNA of the CDR3: TGTGCCAGCAGCCCCACGGGACGTATCTACGAGCAGTACTTC. Its translation: CASSPTGRIYEQYF. The full variable domain, rest sourced from reference TRBV7-8 and TRBJ2-7, is GAGVSQSPRYKVAKRGQDVALRCDPISGHVSLFWYQQALGQGPEFLTYFQNEAQLDKSGLPSDRFFAERPEGSVSTLKIQRTQQEDSAVYLCASSPTGRIYEQYFGPGTRLTVT.

V and J are TRBV5-1 and TRBJ2-4, with D possibly TRBD1 on 6 matching bases. The CDR3 runs 14 residues. V lost 0 bases to trimming and J lost 6 bases, with 10 bases between them. The germline V gene has CDR1 SGHRS and CDR2 YFSETQ. In nucleotides, the CDR3 is TGCGCCAGCAGCTTGGGGGGGCGAATAAACATTCAGTACTTC. This codes for CASSLGGRINIQYF.

V is TRBV6-5 and J is TRBJ1-6; no clear D gene. Trimming took off 6 bases at V and 5 bases at J, with 11 bases between the two ends. Germline values: CDR1 MNHEY, CDR2 SVGAGI. CDR3 length: 14 amino acids. The CDR3 here is CASREAVDNSPLHF. The CDR3 coding sequence is TGTGCCAGCAGAGAGGCCGTAGATAATTCACCCCTCCACTTT.

This rearrangement joins TRBV27 to TRBJ2-5; the D gene is possibly TRBD1 (5 bases). CDR3 length: 15 amino acids. In germline, CDR1 is MNHEY, CDR2 SMNVEV (reference sequence). Trimming left V 5 bases short and J 5 bases short, with 18 bases between. The CDR3: CASSPTSGSIETQYF. CDR3 nucleotides: TGTGCCAGCAGTCCGACTTCAGGGTCCATCGAGACCCAGTACTTC.

Concerning this clone: This specimen includes other DNA sequences encoding the same CDR3. The chain joins TRBV13 to TRBJ2-5; D gene ambiguous. The CDR3 has 12 residues. Germline V gives CDR1 PRHDT, CDR2 FYEKMQ (reference sequence). V was clipped by 3 bases and J by 5 bases, with 7 bases between them. The CDR3 loop reads CASSLSRETQYF. The CDR3 region has the DNA TGTGCCAGCAGCTTGAGCAGGGAGACCCAGTACTTC.

The CDR3 loop reads CASSSPREGLNQPQHF. Written as DNA, the CDR3 is TGCGCCAGCAGTTCTCCAAGGGAGGGCCTTAATCAGCCCCAGCATTTT. The chain joins TRBV10-1 to TRBJ1-5; D ambiguous. The CDR3 contains 16 residues. CDR1 and CDR2 from the germline V gene are WNHNN and SYGVQD (reference sequence). V lost 5 bases and J lost 4, with 18 bases in between.

The chain carries TRBV29-1 and TRBJ1-2; no firm D call. The ends were cut back, 3 bases at V and 4 bases at J, with 18 bases in the middle. CDR3 length equals 15 residues. Looked up from germline, CDR1 is SQVTM and CDR2 is ANQGSEA. The CDR3 here is CSVELGSGGIYGYTF. The CDR3 DNA sequence: TGCAGCGTTGAGCTCGGGTCAGGCGGTATCTATGGCTACACCTTC. Full variable domain (rest looked up from reference TRBV29-1 and TRBJ1-2): SAVISQKPSRDICQRGTSLTIQCQVDSQVTMMFWYRQQPGQSLTLIATANQGSEATYESGFVIDKFPISRPNLTFSTLTVSNMSPEDSSIYLCSVELGSGGIYGYTFGSGTRLTVV.

This clone came up a few times. The chain links TRBV14 to TRBJ2-1, with 13 bases aligning to TRBD2. J was trimmed by 9 bases and V by 0 bases; bases with no gene match: 5. The CDR3 is 16 residues long. Germline V gives CDR1 SGHDN, CDR2 FVKESK. The chain's CDR3 is CASSQEKLAGGLEQFF. In nucleotides, the CDR3 is TGTGCCAGCAGCCAAGAAAAACTAGCGGGAGGGCTTGAGCAGTTCTTC. Filled out from reference TRBV14 and TRBJ2-1, the complete variable domain reads EAGVTQFPSHSVIEKGQTVTLRCDPISGHDNLYWYRRVMGKEIKFLLHFVKESKQDESGMPNNRFLAERTGGTYSTLKVQPAELEDSGVYFCASSQEKLAGGLEQFFGPGTRLTVL.

J is TRBJ2-1 and V is TRBV9; 7 bases align to TRBD2. Germline CDR1 reads SGDLS; CDR2 reads YYNGEE. Losses at the gene ends were 3 bases for V and 6 bases for J; bases not matched to a gene: 12. The CDR3 consists of 16 residues. This CDR3 reads CASSATGTTNINEQFF. CDR3 sequence (DNA): TGTGCCAGCAGCGCCACCGGGACTACTAATATCAATGAGCAGTTCTTC.

The rearrangement joins TRBV10-3 to TRBJ1-5; D is ambiguous. The CDR3 consists of 14 residues. Germline V lookup: CDR1 ENHRY, CDR2 SYGVKD. V shed 0 bases and J shed 5 bases, with 8 bases lying between them. The CDR3 nucleotides read TGTGCCATCAGTGAGTCGGAAGGTTATCAGCCCCAGCATTTT. Encoded protein: CAISESEGYQPQHF.

In this sample, this clone turned up a few times. The J gene is TRBJ1-1, the V gene TRBV18, with 10 bases matching TRBD1. V lost 3 bases and J lost 6; bases outside the gene matches: 4. This CDR3 has 14 amino acids. Germline loops: CDR1 KGHSH, CDR2 LQKENI. This CDR3 reads CASSPGTGEPEAFF. The CDR3 DNA sequence: TGTGCCAGCTCACCGGGGACAGGGGAACCTGAAGCTTTCTTT.

The chain uses TRBV7-3 and TRBJ2-3; possible D gene TRBD1, 6 bases. The CDR3 runs to 15 residues. V lost 4 bases and J lost 2, with 13 bases in between. From germline, CDR1 is SGHTA and CDR2 FQGTGA. The CDR3 nucleotides are TGTGCCAGCAGCTCTCCCCGGGACATCACAGATACGCAGTATTTT. The encoded protein is CASSSPRDITDTQYF.

The rearrangement joins TRBV5-5 to TRBJ1-3, with D possibly being TRBD1 (6 bases). The V and J ends lost 2 bases and 2 bases respectively, with 8 bases between them. The CDR3 sequence is 14 residues long. Germline V gene data show CDR1 as SGHKS and CDR2 as YYEKEE (reference sequence). CDR3 DNA sequence: TGTGCCAGCAGCTTTGCAGGGGCTGGAAACACCATATATTTT. This translates into CASSFAGAGNTIYF.

This chain connects TRBV7-6 to TRBJ1-4, with TRBD1 identical over 8 bases. Germline-derived CDR1 and CDR2 are SGHVS and FNYEAQ. The length of the CDR3 is 14 residues. Losses at the gene ends were 8 bases for V and 8 bases for J; bases not matched to a gene: 10. DNA for the CDR3: TGTGCCAGCGGAGAGACAGGGGTTAGGGAAAAACTGTTTTTT. Its protein is CASGETGVREKLFF.

The chain recombines TRBV5-3 with TRBJ1-2; D is possibly TRBD1 (5 bases). TRBV5-3 is reported as an ORF; its role is uncertain. The CDR3 is 18 residues long. Deletions cut 1 base from V and 0 bases from J, with 19 bases between. CDR3 sequence (DNA): TGTGCCAGAAGCTTGTTGAGTATTGGGGGATTAGCTAACTATGGCTACACCTTC. It yields the protein CARSLLSIGGLANYGYTF.

The CDR3 loop is CASSLDHVGLETQYF. The CDR3 DNA is TGTGCCAGCAGCTTAGACCACGTGGGATTGGAGACCCAGTACTTC. This rearrangement joins TRBV11-2 to TRBJ2-5; D remains ambiguous. The CDR3 totals 15 residues. Trimming took off 0 bases at V and 5 bases at J, with 13 bases between the two ends. Germline V gives CDR1 SGHAT, CDR2 FQNNGV.

The chain employs TRBV19 and TRBJ2-3, with D possibly matching TRBD2 (6 bases). V was pared by 6 bases and J by 5 bases, with 15 bases between. The CDR3 consists of 14 residues. Germline assignment: CDR1 LNHDA and CDR2 SQIVND (reference sequence). CDR3 residues: CASSQVRGGDTQYF. The CDR3, as DNA: TGTGCCAGTAGCCAGGTACGGGGAGGAGATACGCAGTATTTT.

J is TRBJ1-5 and V is TRBV28; 10 bases agree with TRBD1. V was clipped by 7 bases and J by 1 base; unmatched bases: 7. Germline V gene data show CDR1 as MDHEN and CDR2 as SYDVKM. The CDR3 is 16 amino acids. CDR3 sequence (DNA): TGTGCCAGCAAGACAGGGGGCGAATCAAGCAATCAGCCCCAGCATTTT. Translating gives CASKTGGESSNQPQHF.

The V and J genes are TRBV18 and TRBJ1-5; D not certain. This CDR3 is built from 16 residues. Germline V gene lookup returns CDR1 KGHSH and CDR2 LQKENI. Trimming took off 1 base at V and 0 bases at J, with 10 bases between the two ends. The DNA of the CDR3 is TGTGCCAGCTCACCACAAAACACACATAGCAATCAGCCCCAGCATTTT. This sequence encodes CASSPQNTHSNQPQHF.

This chain connects TRBV28 to TRBJ2-7, with D tentatively TRBD1 (6 bases). CDR3 size: 14 residues. Deletions cut 4 bases from V and 5 bases from J, with 15 bases between. In germline, CDR1 is MDHEN, CDR2 SYDVKM. CDR3 nucleotide sequence: TGTGCCAGCAGTTCCGGGACAATCCGCGACGAGCAGTACTTC. Protein sequence: CASSSGTIRDEQYF.

This chain connects TRBV7-3 to TRBJ1-2; D perhaps matches TRBD1 (6 bases). Trimming cost V 6 bases and J 13 bases, with 18 bases left between them. The CDR3 covers 12 residues. Germline assignment: CDR1 SGHTA and CDR2 FQGTGA. DNA of the CDR3: TGTGCCAGCAGTTCGACCGGAACAGGGCTCACCTTC. Residues: CASSSTGTGLTF.